This is a list of T cell receptor beta chains from one sample in a study of blood T cells in healthy people across ages. Via MiXCR, TCRdb re-called the 5' RACE reads, giving one row per CDR3 protein. The data contain hundreds of thousands of distinct CDR3 sequences, approximately 50% of them singletons. Specimen: blood. Receptor source: a man between 60 and 75 years old in good health. The CDR3 runs from the conserved cysteine through the conserved F or W. Fields, in order: V gene, CDR3 length, D gene, clone size, J gene, CDR3 DNA, CDR3 protein. A D gene is named only where the DNA matches it firmly. Clone sizes are given selectively: once, few, many, or a class where the clone is expanded.

>TRBV7-2|13|-|-|TRBJ2-5
TGTGCCAGCAGCTTAGGAAGGGACCCGACCCAGTACTTC
CASSLGRDPTQYF
>TRBV15|13|-|-|TRBJ1-5
TGTGCCACCCGGGACACCTACAATCAGCCCCAGCATTTT
CATRDTYNQPQHF
>TRBV2|14|-|-|TRBJ2-7
TGTGCCAGCAGTGCACAGGGATCCAACTACGAGCAGTACTTC
CASSAQGSNYEQYF
>TRBV11-2|17|TRBD2|few|TRBJ2-5
TGTGCCAGCAGCCCGATAGGACTAGCGGGGGCAGGGGAGACCCAGTACTTC
CASSPIGLAGAGETQYF
>TRBV12-3/TRBV12-4|12|-|many|TRBJ2-1
TGTGCCAGCAGTTACAAGGGGAATGAGCAGTTCTTC
CASSYKGNEQFF
>TRBV6-5|12|-|few|TRBJ2-3
TGTGCCAGCAGTCAAGACGGTTATACGCAGTATTTT
CASSQDGYTQYF
>TRBV4-2|15|-|-|TRBJ1-6
TGTGCCAGCAGCCAGCGACAGGTTCCGAATTCACCCCTCCACTTT
CASSQRQVPNSPLHF
>TRBV29-1|13|-|-|TRBJ1-2
TGCAGCGTTGTGTCGGGGGGACGCTATGGCTACACCTTT
CSVVSGGRYGYTF
>TRBV5-1|15|TRBD1|few|TRBJ2-1
TGCGCCAGCAGCCCGGGACAGGGGATTAACAATGAGCAGTTCTTC
CASSPGQGINNEQFF
>TRBV20-1|15|-|-|TRBJ2-2
TGCAGTGCTAGTGAGGGCCGGGGGCTAGGCGGGGAGCTGTTTTTT
CSASEGRGLGGELFF
>TRBV20-1|12|-|-|TRBJ2-7
TGCAGTGCTCCGGACCGGACCTACGAGCAGTACTTC
CSAPDRTYEQYF